This section outlines one T cell receptor beta chain sequence together with its context. The data derive from a study of blood T cell repertoires in COVID-19. Germline-derived CDR1 and CDR2 are KGHSH and LQKENI. The CDR3 extends over 15 amino acids. The trim removed 5 bases at V and 1 base at J, leaving 7 bases unmatched. Libraries were prepared by immunoSEQ multiplex PCR; TCRdb keeps only in-frame clonotypes and omits some of them. The sample consists of about 150,000 clones, around 82% of them appearing once. The material sequenced was peripheral blood. This clonotype originated in a human donor with acute or convalescent COVID-19. The donor label of this sample is uncertain. The chain couples TRBV18 to TRBJ2-5; 7 nucleotides match TRBD1. The CDR3: CASSSDRASQETQYF. Written as DNA, the CDR3 is TGTGCCAGCTCATCCGACAGGGCCTCCCAAGAGACCCAGTACTTC.